Presented here are 6 T cell receptor beta chains from one specimen sequenced in a study of cytomegalovirus exposure and HLA in healthy donors. The PCR contained 60 Vbeta and 13 Jbeta primers. TCRdb keeps only in-frame clones here, not all; method: immunoSEQ multiplex PCR. The data show 150,000 or so clones, around three quarters seen once. The specimen was PBMCs. The receptors derive from a man aged 35 to 55 in good health and CMV-seronegative.

The rearrangement joins TRBV30 to TRBJ1-1; D is unresolved. Germline CDR1 is GTSNPN and CDR2 is SVGIG (reference sequence). The CDR3 totals 14 residues. V was shortened by 3 bases and J by 0 bases, with 11 bases between the two germline ends. The CDR3 sequence is CAWSPNSLNTEAFF. The CDR3, as DNA: TGTGCCTGGAGCCCCAACAGTCTGAACACTGAAGCTTTCTTT.

V gene TRBV5-1 combines with J gene TRBJ2-3, with D maybe TRBD1 (6 bases). The V end lost 4 bases, the J end lost 0 bases, and 9 bases lay between the germline ends. CDR3 length: 14 residues. CDR1 is SGHRS, CDR2 YFSETQ, per germline. The CDR3 region has the DNA TGCGCCAGCAGCCTTCAGGGGAGCACAGATACGCAGTATTTT. It is translated as CASSLQGSTDTQYF.

About this clone itself: Different DNA sequences within this sample yield the same CDR3. This chain uses TRBV19 with TRBJ1-5, with D perhaps matching TRBD1 (5 bases). This CDR3 region has 14 residues. Trimming cost V 3 bases and J 1 base, with 7 bases left between them. Germline CDR1 and CDR2: LNHDA and SQIVND (reference sequence). The CDR3 DNA is TGTGCCAGTAGTATCGGGGGGAGCAATCAGCCCCAGCATTTT. This encodes CASSIGGSNQPQHF. Full variable domain (rest looked up from reference TRBV19 and TRBJ1-5): DGGITQSPKYLFRKEGQNVTLSCEQNLNHDAMYWYRQDPGQGLRLIYYSQIVNDFQKGDIAEGYSVSREKKESFPLTVTSAQKNPTAFYLCASSIGGSNQPQHFGDGTRLSIL.

This clone was seen more than once but under ten times. V and J are TRBV5-4 and TRBJ2-7; 11 bases are shared with TRBD2. The CDR3 has 15 amino acids. The junction had 7 bases not matched to a gene; V was cut back by 4 bases and J by 4 bases. CDR1 is SGHNT and CDR2 is YYREEE in the germline V gene (reference sequence). CDR3 amino acids: CASSISGRAGYEQYF. DNA of the CDR3: TGTGCCAGCAGCATTAGCGGGAGGGCCGGATACGAGCAGTACTTC.

About this clone: The junction departs from the called germline gene at one end, perhaps through a read error. This chain links TRBV7-9 with TRBJ1-5; TRBD1 is a possible D gene (5 bases). The CDR3 sequence is 15 residues long. Germline lookup yields CDR1 SEHNR and CDR2 FQNEAQ (reference sequence). As DNA, the CDR3 is TGTTCCAGCAGCCCAGGGAGGGGCGTCGGTCAGCCCCAGCATTTT. Encoded protein: CSSSPGRGVGQPQHF. Complete variable domain (other parts from reference TRBV7-9 and TRBJ1-5): DTGVSQNPRHKITKRGQNVTFRCDPISEHNRLYWYRQTLGQGPEFLTYFQNEAQLEKSRLLSDRFSAERPKGSFSTLEIQRTEQGDSAMYLCSSSPGRGVGQPQHFGDGTRLSIL.

The chain joins TRBV27 to TRBJ1-4; D remains ambiguous. The V and J ends lost 6 bases and 0 bases respectively, with 14 bases between them. CDR3 length: 16 amino acids. Germline V gene data show CDR1 as MNHEY and CDR2 as SMNVEV (reference sequence). CDR3 nucleotide sequence: TGTGCCAGCAGCTTCGGCAGGCAAGCAACTAATGAAAAACTGTTTTTT. Translated: CASSFGRQATNEKLFF.